One and the same sample provided the 20 T cell receptor beta chains below, sequenced in a study of metastatic and nonmetastatic thyroid tumors. TCRdb reprocessed the PCR reads via MiXCR. The sample comprises several thousand clones, 25% to 35% of which are singletons, and around 20% rests with the top ten. No treatment of any kind had been given to any patient before thyroid surgery. Source material: tumor tissue. These receptors were taken from a female donor with papillary thyroid cancer or a benign thyroid nodule (not recorded which). Some clones in this sample may be carry-over from other donors' samples.

This clone was found a few times. The chain joins TRBV6-1 to TRBJ2-2; TRBD2 matches at 11 bases. V shed 2 bases, J shed 4 bases, and the junction held 0 bases outside the gene matches. The CDR3 has 15 amino acids. Germline V gene sequence: CDR1 MNHNS, CDR2 SASEGT. Here the CDR3 DNA reads TGTGCCAGCAGTGAACTAGCGGGGGGCACCGGGGAGCTGTTTTTT. As protein: CASSELAGGTGELFF.

J is TRBJ1-6 and V is TRBV7-3, with D possibly being TRBD1 (5 bases). The germline V and J ends were trimmed by 5 bases and 9 bases, with 14 bases remaining between them. CDR3 size: 14 residues. Germline V gives CDR1 SGHTA, CDR2 FQGTGA. Here the CDR3 reads CASSLREKGSPLHF. The CDR3 DNA is TGTGCCAGCAGCCTCAGGGAAAAGGGTTCACCCCTCCACTTT.

The rearrangement links TRBV5-1 to TRBJ2-6; perhaps TRBD1 as D (5 bases). V lost 4 bases, J lost 4 bases, and 15 bases lay in between. The CDR3 runs to 16 residues. Germline lookup yields CDR1 SGHRS and CDR2 YFSETQ. This CDR3 is CASSPRTPLGANVLTF. The CDR3 nucleotides read TGCGCCAGCAGCCCTCGGACACCATTGGGGGCCAACGTCCTGACTTTC. Drawing the rest from reference TRBV5-1 and TRBJ2-6, the complete variable domain is KAGVTQTPRYLIKTRGQQVTLSCSPISGHRSVSWYQQTPGQGLQFLFEYFSETQRNKGNFPGRFSGRQFSNSRSEMNVSTLELGDSALYLCASSPRTPLGANVLTFGAGSRLTVL.

On this clone itself: One end of the junction does not line up with germline, which may come from a read error. V usage is TRBV20-1 and J usage is TRBJ2-1, with D perhaps TRBD2 (6 bases). The germline V gene encodes CDR1 DFQATT and CDR2 SNEGSKA (reference sequence). The CDR3 is 17 residues long. The CDR3 DNA is TGCAGTGCTAGAGCGAGCGGGTTGTCCATCTCCTACAATGAGCAGCTCTTC. It is translated as CSARASGLSISYNEQLF.

Worth noting for this clone: One end of the junction fails to match germline, which may point to a read error. The V call is TRBV4-2, the J call TRBJ2-2; D could derive from TRBD1 or TRBD2 (6 bases each). This CDR3 has 14 amino acids. From germline, CDR1 is LGHNA and CDR2 YNFKEQ. This chain's CDR3 is CASRLARGDGELFF. DNA of the CDR3: TGTGCCAGCAGACTAGCCAGGGGCGACGGGGAACTGTTTTTT.

Notes on this clone: Mismatch with germline at one junction end may stem from a read error. This rearrangement joins TRBV10-1 to TRBJ2-7, with D possibly called TRBD1 or TRBD2 (5 bases each). Germline CDR1 reads WNHNN; CDR2 reads SYGVQD (reference sequence). This CDR3 is 15 amino acids long. The DNA for the CDR3 is TGCACCAGCAGTTATCCCGGGACCAGCGCCTACGAGCAGTACTTC. Its protein product is CTSSYPGTSAYEQYF.

The J gene is TRBJ1-3, the V gene TRBV2; the match to TRBD1 covers 7 bases. Trimming cost V 2 bases and J 0 bases; bases outside gene matches: 4. The CDR3 spans 16 residues. Germline CDR1 is SNHLY and CDR2 is FYNNEI. The CDR3 sequence is CASSEWDSYSGNTIYF. CDR3 nucleotides: TGTGCCAGCAGTGAATGGGACAGTTACTCTGGAAACACCATATATTTT. The whole variable domain, remainder taken from reference TRBV2 and TRBJ1-3, is EPEVTQTPSHQVTQMGQEVILRCVPISNHLYFYWYRQILGQKVEFLVSFYNNEISEKSEIFDDQFSVERPDGSNFTLKIRSTKLEDSAMYFCASSEWDSYSGNTIYFGEGSWLTVV.

This clone showed up just a few times. The chain links TRBV6-2 or TRBV6-3 to TRBJ1-6; the D gene is possibly TRBD1 (5 bases). Per germline, CDR1 MNHEY and CDR2 SVGEGT. V lost 8 bases to trimming and J lost 7 bases, with 18 bases between them. This CDR3 region has 15 residues. CDR3 coding DNA: TGTGCCAGCCATATAGGGGCCAGATACAATTCACCCCTCCACTTT. Translation: CASHIGARYNSPLHF.

Details on this clone: This likely comes from a read error, as the CDR3 has no conserved phenylalanine or tryptophan at its end. The chain has TRBV12-5 and TRBJ2-7; 7 positions agree with TRBD2. V gave up 3 bases and J gave up 2 bases; unmatched junction bases: 13. From germline, CDR1 is LGHNT and CDR2 FRNRAP. The CDR3 is 17 amino acids. CDR3 nucleotide sequence: TGTGCTAGTGGTTTCCAAGGAGGAACGACTAGCCCCTACGAGCAGTACCTC. Amino acid sequence: CASGFQGGTTSPYEQYL.

This clone was recorded a few times. V and J are TRBV6-1 and TRBJ2-1, with D possibly matching TRBD1 (7 bases). The CDR3 spans 14 residues. CDR1 is MNHNS and CDR2 is SASEGT in the germline V gene. Trimming stripped 6 bases from V and 5 bases from J, with 14 bases between. The CDR3 loop reads CASRGGTVNNEQFF. The CDR3 DNA sequence: TGTGCCAGCAGGGGCGGGACAGTTAACAATGAGCAGTTCTTC.

The chain links TRBV30 to TRBJ1-6; tentatively, D is TRBD1 (5 bases). The CDR3 sequence is 14 residues long. Germline-derived CDR1 and CDR2 are GTSNPN and SVGIG (reference sequence). V gave up 1 base and J gave up 10 bases, with 14 bases separating them. CDR3 DNA sequence: TGTGCCTGGAGTGGGGGCCAGGGAAACTCACCCCTCCACTTT. The encoded protein is CAWSGGQGNSPLHF.

The rearrangement joins TRBV20-1 to TRBJ2-1; 9 bases map to TRBD2. Trimming at V came to 3 bases and at J to 0 bases, leaving 3 bases not matched to a gene. Germline-derived CDR1 and CDR2 are DFQATT and SNEGSKA (reference sequence). This CDR3 is built from 15 residues. The CDR3 loop reads CSARLAGVSYNEQFF. DNA of the CDR3: TGCAGTGCTAGGTTAGCGGGAGTCTCCTACAATGAGCAGTTCTTC.

The chain couples TRBV2 to TRBJ2-2; TRBD2 aligns across 11 bases. This CDR3 contains 17 residues. V trimming: 6 bases; J trimming: 4 bases; junction bases outside the gene matches: 10. Germline V CDR1 and CDR2: SNHLY, FYNNEI. The CDR3, as DNA: TGTGCCAGCAGACGTAGCGGGGGGGCCTCGGGCACCGGGGAGCTGTTTTTT. This translates into CASRRSGGASGTGELFF.

There are a few counts of this clone. The rearrangement uses TRBV6-1 and TRBJ2-7, with TRBD1 matching over 10 bases. The CDR3 contains 15 residues. Germline CDR1 is MNHNS and CDR2 is SASEGT. V gave up 7 bases and J gave up 2 bases; unmatched junction bases: 8. The CDR3 DNA reads TGTGCCAGCAAAGCTTCAGGACAGGGGGCCTACGAGCAGTACTTC. Translation gives CASKASGQGAYEQYF.

The chain combines TRBV18 with TRBJ1-2, with D tentatively TRBD1 (6 bases). The CDR3 is made up of 16 amino acids. Germline V CDR1 and CDR2: KGHSH, LQKENI. Trimming took off 3 bases at V and 3 bases at J, with 17 bases between the two ends. The CDR3 protein is CASSPPQGRRDYGYTF. The DNA of the CDR3 is TGTGCCAGCTCACCCCCCCAGGGGCGCAGGGACTATGGCTACACCTTC.

Relative to its sample, this clone is medium-sized (0.01 to 0.1%). The chain employs TRBV24-1 and TRBJ2-1; 8 bases line up with TRBD2. V lost 4 bases, J lost 4 bases, and 5 bases stayed unmatched. CDR3 length: 15 residues. In germline, CDR1 is KGHDR, CDR2 SFDVKD. CDR3 DNA sequence: TGTGCCACCAGTGACATTAGCGGGAAATACAATGAGCAGTTCTTC. It yields the protein CATSDISGKYNEQFF.

This clone was seen many times. This chain links TRBV28 with TRBJ2-7; the match to TRBD2 covers 7 bases. Germline CDR1 and CDR2: MDHEN and SYDVKM. The CDR3 sequence is 14 residues long. The V segment lost 6 bases and the J segment 2 bases; nucleotides outside the gene matches: 7. This chain's CDR3 is CASRRGTGPYEQYF. Here the CDR3 DNA reads TGTGCCAGCAGGCGGGGGACGGGCCCCTACGAGCAGTACTTC.

J is TRBJ1-1 and V is TRBV11-2; D not certain. The germline gives CDR1 SGHAT, CDR2 FQNNGV. The CDR3 covers 13 residues. The V end was cut by 5 bases, the J end by 4 bases, with 11 bases between. The CDR3 loop is CASSRDILTEAFF. CDR3 bases: TGTGCCAGCAGCCGCGACATCCTCACTGAAGCTTTCTTT.

In its sample, this clone was seen a few times. The genes are TRBV6-1 and TRBJ1-5; TRBD1 matches 10 bases. The J segment lost 7 bases and the V segment lost 5 bases, leaving 5 bases of the junction unmatched. CDR3 length: 14 residues. Looked up from germline, CDR1 is MNHNS and CDR2 is SASEGT. The CDR3 region has the DNA TGTGCCAGCAGTAACCGGGACAGGGGCCAGCCCCAGCATTTT. It is translated as CASSNRDRGQPQHF.

There are a few counts of this clone. V is TRBV6-5 and J is TRBJ1-2, with 9 bases fitting TRBD1. J gave up 2 bases and V 4 bases, and 5 bases lay outside the gene matches. The CDR3 is 15 residues long. CDR1 and CDR2 (germline): MNHEY, SVGAGI. The CDR3 DNA reads TGTGCCAGCAGTTCCGGGACAGGGCTGAACTATGGCTACACCTTC. It translates to CASSSGTGLNYGYTF.